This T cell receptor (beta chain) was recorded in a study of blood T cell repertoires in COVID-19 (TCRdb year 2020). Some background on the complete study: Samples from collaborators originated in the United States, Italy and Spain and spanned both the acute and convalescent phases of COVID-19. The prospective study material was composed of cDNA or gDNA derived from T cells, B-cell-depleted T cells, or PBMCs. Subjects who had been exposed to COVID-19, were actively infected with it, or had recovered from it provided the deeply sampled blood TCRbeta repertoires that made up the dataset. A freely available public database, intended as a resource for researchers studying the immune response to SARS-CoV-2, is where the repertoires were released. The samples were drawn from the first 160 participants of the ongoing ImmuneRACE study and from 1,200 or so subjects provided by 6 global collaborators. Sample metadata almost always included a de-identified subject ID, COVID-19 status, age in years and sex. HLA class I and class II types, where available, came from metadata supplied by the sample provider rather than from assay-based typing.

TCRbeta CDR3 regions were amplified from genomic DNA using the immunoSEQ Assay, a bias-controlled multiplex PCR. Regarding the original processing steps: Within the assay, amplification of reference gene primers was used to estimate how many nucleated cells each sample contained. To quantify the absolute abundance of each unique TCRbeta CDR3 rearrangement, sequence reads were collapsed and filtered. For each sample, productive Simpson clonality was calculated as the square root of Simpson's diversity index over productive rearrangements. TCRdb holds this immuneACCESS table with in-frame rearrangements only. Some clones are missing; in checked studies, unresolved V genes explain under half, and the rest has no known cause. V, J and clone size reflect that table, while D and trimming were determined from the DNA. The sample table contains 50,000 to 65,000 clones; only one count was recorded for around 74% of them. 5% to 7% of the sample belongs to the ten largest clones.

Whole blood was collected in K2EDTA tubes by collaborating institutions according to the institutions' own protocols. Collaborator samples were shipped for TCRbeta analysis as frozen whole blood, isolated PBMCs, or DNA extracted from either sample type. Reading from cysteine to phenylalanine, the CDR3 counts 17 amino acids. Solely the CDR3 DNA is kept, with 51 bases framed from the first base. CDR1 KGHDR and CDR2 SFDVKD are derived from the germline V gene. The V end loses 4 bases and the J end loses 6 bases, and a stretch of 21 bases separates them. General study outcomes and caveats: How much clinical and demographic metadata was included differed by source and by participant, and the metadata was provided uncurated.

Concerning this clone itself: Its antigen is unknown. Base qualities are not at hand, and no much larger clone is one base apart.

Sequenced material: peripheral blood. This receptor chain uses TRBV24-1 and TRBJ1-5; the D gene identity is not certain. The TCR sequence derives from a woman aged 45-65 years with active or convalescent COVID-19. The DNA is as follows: TGTGCCACCAGTGACCCCGTAGCGCAGGAAGGTGGTCAGCCCCAGCATTTT. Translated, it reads CATSDPVAQEGGQPQHF.